The 31 T cell receptor beta chains reported below all come from one sample, sequenced in a study of patients and donors after allogeneic stem cell transplantation. Each CDR3 protein is one row after TCRdb ran MiXCR on the RT-PCR reads. The sample consists of about 410,000 distinct CDR3 sequences, about a sixth of them appearing once. The sequenced material came from blood, either unsorted or a sorted T cell fraction (not recorded which). The receptors derive from a human donor who was either an allogeneic HSCT recipient or a stem cell or donor lymphocyte infusion donor (not recorded which). It is not recorded whose cells these are; they may come from a transplant donor.

The rearrangement links TRBV6-5 to TRBJ2-3; D is undetermined. The germline CDR1 and CDR2 sequences are MNHEY and SVGAGI. This CDR3 is 13 amino acids long. V lost 2 bases to trimming and J lost 6 bases, with 9 bases between them. CDR3 bases: TGTGCCAGCAGTTACCTGGGGTGGGATACGCAGTATTTT. It specifies CASSYLGWDTQYF.

V is TRBV7-9 and J is TRBJ1-1; D ambiguous. Trimming cost V 5 bases and J 2 bases, with 9 bases left between them. CDR1 and CDR2 (germline): SEHNR, FQNEAQ (reference sequence). The CDR3 extends over 13 amino acids. DNA for the CDR3: TGTGCCAGCAGCCCGCCCATCAACACTGAAGCTTTCTTT. Translating gives CASSPPINTEAFF.

There are a few counts of this clonotype. The chain joins TRBV19 to TRBJ2-7, with 10 bases identical to TRBD1. With 3 bases clipped from V and 3 bases from J, the junction kept 2 bases outside the gene matches. This CDR3 contains 14 residues. CDR1 and CDR2 from the germline V gene are LNHDA and SQIVND (reference sequence). The CDR3 sequence: CASSMGQGNYEQYF. The CDR3 nucleotides read TGTGCCAGTAGTATGGGACAGGGGAACTACGAGCAGTACTTC.

This clonotype was counted only a few times. This chain joins TRBV12-3 or TRBV12-4 and TRBJ2-4; 15 nucleotides align to TRBD2. CDR3 length: 19 amino acids. V was clipped by 6 bases and J by 5 bases; unmatched bases: 14. The CDR3, as DNA: TGTGCCAGCAGCCCTGGACTAGCGGGAGGGCCCTCTAACGAAAACATTCAGTACTTC. It is translated as CASSPGLAGGPSNENIQYF.

The rearrangement uses TRBV11-2 and TRBJ2-5; the D gene is possibly TRBD2 (6 bases). Germline-derived CDR1 and CDR2 are SGHAT and FQNNGV. This CDR3 has 13 amino acids. Trimming took 9 bases from V and 0 from J, leaving 11 bases between them. CDR3: CARWGVYQETQYF. The DNA of the CDR3 is TGTGCCAGATGGGGGGTGTACCAAGAGACCCAGTACTTC.

This CDR3 reads CASSLEAGPNSPLHF. The CDR3 DNA reads TGCGCCAGCAGCTTGGAGGCCGGCCCAAATTCACCCCTCCACTTT. J is TRBJ1-6 and V is TRBV5-1; D is unresolved. The CDR3 is 15 amino acids. Germline CDR1 is SGHRS and CDR2 is YFSETQ. V was cut by 0 bases and J by 7 bases, with 11 bases left in between.

This clonotype has at least ten counts. The chain recombines TRBV20-1 with TRBJ2-1, with unresolved D. The germline CDR1 and CDR2 sequences are DFQATT and SNEGSKA (reference sequence). The CDR3 spans 12 residues. Between the trimmed V and J ends, which lost 2 bases and 6 bases, there was a span of 8 bases. CDR3 coding DNA: TGCAGTGCTAGAAGCACAATCAATGAGCAGTTCTTC. Translation: CSARSTINEQFF.

This clonotype was counted at least ten times. The rearrangement uses TRBV5-1 and TRBJ2-1, with a tentative D call TRBD2 (5 bases). Trimming removed 0 bases at V and 7 bases at J, with 17 bases between. The CDR3 spans 16 residues. Per the germline V gene, CDR1 is SGHRS and CDR2 is YFSETQ. CDR3 amino acids: CASSLARYLAPNEQFF. The CDR3 region has the DNA TGCGCCAGCAGCTTGGCCAGGTACCTAGCCCCTAATGAGCAGTTCTTC.

The chain uses TRBV4-1 and TRBJ2-5; tentative D call: TRBD1 (5 bases). The CDR3 totals 13 residues. CDR1 is MGHRA, CDR2 YSYEKL, per germline. The V gene lost 9 bases and the J gene lost 7 bases, with 18 bases spanning the gap. CDR3 sequence: CARGFGALGTQYF. In nucleotides, the CDR3 is TGCGCCAGGGGTTTTGGGGCTTTAGGGACCCAGTACTTC.

The chain employs TRBV9 and TRBJ1-5; D gene unclear. The germline V and J ends were trimmed by 2 bases and 1 base, with 7 bases remaining between them. The CDR3 is 14 amino acids. Germline values: CDR1 SGDLS, CDR2 YYNGEE. CDR3: CASSVGVSNQPQHF. CDR3 nucleotide sequence: TGTGCCAGCAGCGTCGGTGTCAGCAATCAGCCCCAGCATTTT.

The genes are TRBV7-2 and TRBJ1-1; no clear D gene. CDR1 is SGHTA, CDR2 FQGNSA, per germline. The CDR3 has 15 residues. V was shortened by 2 bases and J by 2 bases, with 12 bases between the two germline ends. For the CDR3, the DNA is TGTGCCAGCAGCTTACTGGGCAGTAGTAACACTGAAGCTTTCTTT. Its protein product is CASSLLGSSNTEAFF.

This clonotype was seen more than once but under ten times. The V call is TRBV9, the J call TRBJ1-4; 7 bases match TRBD1. CDR1 is SGDLS, CDR2 YYNGEE, per germline. V shed 0 bases, J shed 7 bases, and the junction held 3 bases outside the gene matches. This CDR3 is 14 amino acids long. The CDR3: CASSVAGGGEKLFF. Here the CDR3 DNA reads TGTGCCAGCAGCGTAGCAGGGGGAGGTGAAAAACTGTTTTTT. The full variable domain, completed using reference TRBV9 and TRBJ1-4, is DSGVTQTPKHLITATGQRVTLRCSPRSGDLSVYWYQQSLDQGLQFLIQYYNGEERAKGNILERFSAQQFPDLHSELNLSSLELGDSALYFCASSVAGGGEKLFFGSGTQLSVL.

This clonotype was observed many times. The J gene is TRBJ1-1, the V gene TRBV12-3 or TRBV12-4; a possible D gene is TRBD1 (5 bases). The CDR3 totals 11 residues. Trimming pared 6 bases from V and 7 bases from J, leaving 9 bases between. CDR3 DNA: TGTGCCAGCAGCGAGGGGATTGAAGCTTTCTTT. Translated, it gives CASSEGIEAFF.

J is TRBJ2-5 and V is TRBV29-1; 8 bases fit TRBD1. This CDR3 spans 14 amino acids. V dropped 2 bases and J dropped 10; count of bases not matched to a gene: 12. Germline V gene data show CDR1 as SQVTM and CDR2 as ANQGSEA. Here the CDR3 DNA reads TGCAGCGTTGAAAAGGACAGGGCTCTCGGGAACCAGTACTTC. Translated, it gives CSVEKDRALGNQYF.

There are a few counts of this clonotype. The genes are TRBV6-1 and TRBJ2-1; TRBD2 matches at 11 bases. Germline V gives CDR1 MNHNS, CDR2 SASEGT. The trim removed 5 bases at V and 8 bases at J, leaving 14 bases unmatched. CDR3 length: 17 residues. CDR3 amino acids: CASSQRFRLAGWDEQFF. The CDR3 DNA is TGTGCCAGCAGTCAGCGCTTCCGACTAGCGGGGTGGGATGAGCAGTTCTTC.

The J gene is TRBJ2-3, the V gene TRBV29-1; the D is unclear. Deletions cut 2 bases from V and 0 bases from J, with 6 bases between. CDR1 SQVTM and CDR2 ANQGSEA come from the germline V gene. The CDR3 totals 13 residues. CDR3 in amino acids: CSVETVSTDTQYF. As DNA, the CDR3 is TGCAGCGTTGAAACCGTTAGCACAGATACGCAGTATTTT.

The chain is built from TRBV6-1 and TRBJ2-7; 11 positions agree with TRBD2. This CDR3 is 15 amino acids long. Germline CDR1 reads MNHNS; CDR2 reads SASEGT. V dropped 4 bases and J dropped 4; count of bases not matched to a gene: 6. The CDR3 DNA is TGTGCCAGCAGTGCACTAGCGGGGGTTAAGTACGAGCAGTACTTC. Its translation is CASSALAGVKYEQYF.

The rearrangement uses TRBV11-2 and TRBJ2-1, with D uncertain. Germline CDR1 is SGHAT and CDR2 is FQNNGV. CDR3 size: 13 residues. Trimming left V 6 bases short and J 3 bases short, with 9 bases between. The DNA for the CDR3 is TGTGCCAGCAGGTCCGCGAACTACAATGAGCAGTTCTTC. Amino acids: CASRSANYNEQFF. Complete variable domain (other parts from reference TRBV11-2 and TRBJ2-1): EAGVAQSPRYKIIEKRQSVAFWCNPISGHATLYWYQQILGQGPKLLIQFQNNGVVDDSQLPKDRFSAERLKGVDSTLKIQPAKLEDSAVYLCASRSANYNEQFFGPGTRLTVL.

The chain carries TRBV15 and TRBJ1-4; no definite D call. The CDR3 contains 18 residues. Germline assignment: CDR1 LNHNV and CDR2 YYDKDF (reference sequence). Deletions cut 0 bases from V and 0 bases from J, with 14 bases between. The CDR3 DNA is TGTGCCACCAGCAGAGATGGTGGCAGAAGCGCAACTAATGAAAAACTGTTTTTT. Its protein is CATSRDGGRSATNEKLFF.

This clonotype appeared a few times. The chain recombines TRBV7-9 with TRBJ1-6; D gene uncertain. This CDR3 is built from 13 residues. Trimming removed 6 bases at V and 11 bases at J, with 14 bases between. Germline lookup yields CDR1 SEHNR and CDR2 FQNEAQ (reference sequence). The DNA for the CDR3 is TGTGCCAGCAGTCCCAAAAGTGGGGCACCCCTCCACTTT. It encodes CASSPKSGAPLHF.

The CDR3 reads CAYPKGDRSNQPQHF. The CDR3 nucleotides are TGTGCCTACCCAAAGGGGGACAGGAGCAATCAGCCCCAGCATTTT. J is TRBJ1-5 and V is TRBV30, with TRBD1 identical over 8 bases. The germline CDR1 and CDR2 sequences are GTSNPN and SVGIG (reference sequence). V shed 7 bases, J shed 1 base, and the junction held 9 bases outside the gene matches. CDR3 length: 15 amino acids.

This clonotype came up a few times. The V call is TRBV6-5, the J call TRBJ1-1, with TRBD1 matching over 8 bases. Germline assignment: CDR1 MNHEY and CDR2 SVGAGI. There are 17 residues in the CDR3. After removal of 0 bases from V and 4 bases from J, the junction contained 10 bases not matched to a gene. In nucleotides, the CDR3 is TGTGCCAGCAGTTACTCGCGGACAGGGCCGGGAGTCACTGAAGCTTTCTTT. Translating gives CASSYSRTGPGVTEAFF.

V gene TRBV5-1 combines with J gene TRBJ2-3, with TRBD2 identical over 9 bases. This CDR3 has 18 amino acids. CDR1 SGHRS and CDR2 YFSETQ come from the germline V gene. Trimming at V came to 3 bases and at J to 1 base, leaving 12 bases not matched to a gene. CDR3 nucleotides: TGCGCCAGCAGCTACACCACCACCCTAGCGGGACGCACAGATACGCAGTATTTT. As protein: CASSYTTTLAGRTDTQYF.

The chain couples TRBV18 to TRBJ2-1, with TRBD2 identical over 15 bases. The length of the CDR3 is 16 residues. The germline V gene encodes CDR1 KGHSH and CDR2 LQKENI. Germline trimming cut 3 bases from V and 9 bases from J; bases unmatched to any gene: 6. CDR3 loop: CASSPRGLAGGSEQFF. The CDR3 DNA reads as TGTGCCAGCTCACCCCGGGGACTAGCGGGAGGCAGTGAGCAGTTCTTC.

This clonotype was seen a few times. The chain combines TRBV29-1 with TRBJ1-5; D ambiguous. Germline V gives CDR1 SQVTM, CDR2 ANQGSEA. The CDR3 loop spans 13 amino acids. Trimming pared 2 bases from V and 7 bases from J, leaving 12 bases between. The CDR3 sequence: CSVESGEGQPQHF. The CDR3 DNA is TGCAGCGTTGAATCCGGGGAGGGCCAGCCCCAGCATTTT.

This clonotype showed up just a few times. This sequence joins TRBV9 and TRBJ2-4; perhaps D is TRBD1 or TRBD2 (5 bases each). Deletions cut 4 bases from V and 0 bases from J, with 17 bases between. Germline V gives CDR1 SGDLS, CDR2 YYNGEE. The CDR3 runs 17 residues. The CDR3 is CASSPRTGTIAKNIQYF. The CDR3 nucleotides are TGTGCCAGCAGCCCCCGCACGGGGACCATAGCCAAAAACATTCAGTACTTC.

The chain has TRBV12-3 or TRBV12-4 and TRBJ2-2; TRBD1 matches 11 bases. The CDR3 spans 17 residues. V gave up 4 bases and J gave up 4 bases; unmatched junction bases: 8. CDR3 coding DNA: TGTGCCAGCAGTTCGTCCGGGACAGGGGGAATCACCGGGGAGCTGTTTTTT. Its translation: CASSSSGTGGITGELFF.

This clonotype was found a few times. V is TRBV4-2 and J is TRBJ1-4; 8 nucleotides agree with TRBD1. The ends lost 0 bases at V and 7 bases at J; junction bases unmatched: 7. There are 16 residues in the CDR3. CDR1 LGHNA and CDR2 YNFKEQ come from the germline V gene. The CDR3 region is CASSQDPDRAGEKLFF. CDR3 nucleotides: TGTGCCAGCAGCCAAGACCCGGACAGGGCTGGTGAAAAACTGTTTTTT.

The V call is TRBV2, the J call TRBJ2-7, with a weak D call TRBD1 (6 bases). The CDR3 sequence is 15 residues long. V lost 0 bases, J lost 2 bases, and 11 bases lay in between. Germline loops: CDR1 SNHLY, CDR2 FYNNEI. The CDR3 here is CASSEAIQGTYEQYF. CDR3 in DNA: TGTGCCAGCAGTGAAGCAATCCAGGGGACCTACGAGCAGTACTTC.

This clonotype was detected a few times. The chain joins TRBV12-3 or TRBV12-4 to TRBJ2-7, with 13 bases aligning to TRBD2. Trimming cost V 6 bases and J 3 bases; bases outside gene matches: 5. This CDR3 region has 15 residues. CDR3 nucleotide sequence: TGTGCCAGCAGGGAGGGACTAGCGGGAAGCTACGAGCAGTACTTC. Its protein is CASREGLAGSYEQYF.

The genes are TRBV4-1 and TRBJ1-4; 8 nucleotides agree with TRBD1. Germline V gene lookup returns CDR1 MGHRA and CDR2 YSYEKL. Trimming took 4 bases from V and 7 from J; bases not matched to a gene: 5. The CDR3 totals 14 residues. CDR3 sequence reads: CASSPQGAREKLFF. The CDR3 coding sequence is TGCGCCAGCAGCCCTCAGGGGGCGCGTGAAAAACTGTTTTTT.